The 9 T cell receptor beta chains below all came from one sample that was sequenced in a study of T cells expressing NK-cell markers. One entry per CDR3 protein, without DNA, is what TCRdb gives after re-calling the 5' RACE reads. This sample's clone table lists around 280,000 distinct CDR3 sequences. Input material: blood T cells: a sorted CD56 or NKG2C T cell subset, CD4+ or CD8+ T cells, or bulk PBMC T cells (not recorded which). The receptor source for this set is a man younger than 35 in good health.

V is TRBV27 and J is TRBJ2-7; TCRdb's D call of TRBD2 is untestable without DNA. This CDR3 has 13 amino acids. Germline assignment: CDR1 MNHEY and CDR2 SMNVEV (reference sequence). The CDR3 protein is CASSGLDTYEQYF.

The chain employs TRBV23-1 and TRBJ1-2; TCRdb proposes TRBD1, but this gene call is untestable without DNA. TRBV23-1 is given ORF status, its function remaining uncertain. The CDR3 runs to 17 residues. The chain's CDR3 is CASSQPLRGRPPYGYTF.

The chain uses TRBV20-1 and TRBJ2-1; TCRdb gives TRBD2 as the D gene, but with no DNA this cannot be confirmed. Germline V gives CDR1 DFQATT, CDR2 SNEGSKA (reference sequence). The CDR3 is made up of 15 amino acids. This CDR3 is CSARTTGRGYNEQFF.

V gene TRBV29-1 combines with J gene TRBJ2-6. The germline CDR1 and CDR2 sequences are SQVTM and ANQGSEA. The CDR3 length is 12 residues. The CDR3 loop reads CSAQSGANVLTF.

The genes are TRBV7-2 and TRBJ2-7. Germline CDR1 and CDR2: SGHTA and FQGNSA. There are 14 residues in the CDR3. The CDR3 here is CASSPTRIVREQYF. The whole variable domain, remainder taken from reference TRBV7-2 and TRBJ2-7, is GAGVSQSPSNKVTEKGKDVELRCDPISGHTALYWYRQSLGQGLEFLIYFQGNSAPDKSGLPSDRFSAERTGGSVSTLTIQRTQQEDSAVYLCASSPTRIVREQYFGPGTRLTVT.

This chain connects TRBV4-1 to TRBJ2-1; there is no DNA to check the TCRdb D call of TRBD2. Per germline, CDR1 MGHRA and CDR2 YSYEKL. The CDR3 contains 15 residues. CDR3 region: CASSPQGTSANEQFF.

V usage is TRBV20-1 and J usage is TRBJ2-3; the D call from TCRdb, TRBD2, cannot be confirmed without DNA. CDR3 length: 14 amino acids. The germline gives CDR1 DFQATT, CDR2 SNEGSKA (reference sequence). CDR3 sequence reads: CSADGSSNTDTQYF.

This sequence joins TRBV6-5 and TRBJ1-2; no DNA is available, so the TRBD1 call from TCRdb remains unchecked. CDR1 MNHEY and CDR2 SVGAGI come from the germline V gene. This CDR3 region has 18 residues. CDR3 in amino acids: CASSPINHRDREAYGYTF.

The chain uses TRBV6-5 and TRBJ2-1; the TRBD2 assignment by TCRdb is unverifiable without DNA. Germline CDR1 MNHEY, CDR2 SVGAGI. This CDR3 contains 15 residues. The CDR3 loop reads CASSSLAGGLNEQFF.